The next 20 T cell receptor beta chains were all read from a single sample in a study of shared clonotypes between healthy human individuals. The assay was immunoSEQ multiplex PCR, and TCRdb's table has in-frame clones only and misses some. In the table there are about 2,500,000 clones, about 92% of which are singletons. Sequences were obtained from naive CD4+ T cells sorted from blood. The subset here: CD45RA+ positively selected. These receptors all come from a man younger than 35 in good health.

The V gene is TRBV7-2, the J gene TRBJ2-1, with D possibly being TRBD1 (5 bases). Germline CDR1 is SGHTA and CDR2 is FQGNSA. The CDR3 loop spans 12 amino acids. V lost 5 bases, J lost 8 bases, and 10 bases lay in between. This chain's CDR3 is CASSTQGHEQFF. CDR3 sequence (DNA): TGTGCCAGCAGCACTCAGGGCCATGAGCAGTTCTTC. Full variable domain (missing parts from reference TRBV7-2 and TRBJ2-1): GAGVSQSPSNKVTEKGKDVELRCDPISGHTALYWYRQSLGQGLEFLIYFQGNSAPDKSGLPSDRFSAERTGGSVSTLTIQRTQQEDSAVYLCASSTQGHEQFFGPGTRLTVL.

V usage is TRBV6-5 and J usage is TRBJ2-5, with D hard to call. Trimming shortened V by 6 bases and J by 5 bases, and 10 bases separated the two germline ends. The germline V gene has CDR1 MNHEY and CDR2 SVGAGI. The CDR3 covers 12 residues. The CDR3: CASSHSLETQYF. CDR3 DNA sequence: TGTGCCAGCAGCCATAGTCTGGAGACCCAGTACTTC.

As regards this clone: In the same sample, other DNA sequences code for this CDR3. This rearrangement joins TRBV19 to TRBJ2-5, with D unresolved. CDR1 and CDR2 from the germline V gene are LNHDA and SQIVND (reference sequence). This CDR3 is 13 amino acids long. Trimming stripped 1 base from V and 2 bases from J, with 5 bases between. The CDR3 here is CASSIGVQETQYF. CDR3 DNA sequence: TGTGCCAGTAGTATAGGGGTACAAGAGACCCAGTACTTC.

The rearrangement joins TRBV18 to TRBJ2-7; no definite D call. The length of the CDR3 is 15 residues. Per the germline V gene, CDR1 is KGHSH and CDR2 is LQKENI. Trimming took 7 bases from V and 6 from J, leaving 22 bases between them. CDR3 bases: TGTGCCAGCTTCCCCAGACCCCGGCGGAGCTCCGAGCAGTACTTC. Translation gives CASFPRPRRSSEQYF.

The chain is built from TRBV14 and TRBJ2-2; D not certain. Trimming left V 6 bases short and J 2 bases short, with 7 bases between. The germline V gene encodes CDR1 SGHDN and CDR2 FVKESK. The CDR3 runs to 13 residues. Here the CDR3 DNA reads TGTGCCAGCAGGTCCCAAAACACCGGGGAGCTGTTTTTT. Its protein product is CASRSQNTGELFF.

This chain links TRBV2 with TRBJ1-5; perhaps TRBD1 as D (6 bases). Germline lookup yields CDR1 SNHLY and CDR2 FYNNEI. The V and J ends lost 4 bases and 6 bases respectively, with 16 bases between them. The CDR3 covers 15 residues. CDR3 loop: CASSGGQGHRQPQHF. In nucleotides, the CDR3 is TGTGCCAGCAGTGGAGGGCAGGGGCATCGTCAGCCCCAGCATTTT.

Here the CDR3 DNA reads TGTGCCAGCTCCCCCTCGGATCTTCTCGAGCAGTACTTC. Protein: CASSPSDLLEQYF. This chain connects TRBV18 to TRBJ2-7; D ambiguous. V lost 6 bases and J lost 6, with 15 bases in between. The CDR3 length is 13 residues. Looked up from germline, CDR1 is KGHSH and CDR2 is LQKENI.

On this clone: Distinct nucleotide sequences in the sample also encode this CDR3. The V and J genes are TRBV5-1 and TRBJ2-7; D remains ambiguous. V was pared by 0 bases and J by 6 bases, with 10 bases between. The CDR3 runs 13 residues. CDR1 is SGHRS and CDR2 is YFSETQ in the germline V gene. Written as DNA, the CDR3 is TGCGCCAGCAGCTTGGACCCCTCCGGCGAGCAGTACTTC. Protein: CASSLDPSGEQYF.

CDR3 nucleotides: TGTGCCAGCATCCAAGTTGTGAATTCACCCCTCCACTTT. This encodes CASIQVVNSPLHF. The chain recombines TRBV2 with TRBJ1-6; D ambiguous. Trimming stripped 7 bases from V and 7 bases from J, with 11 bases between. Germline V lookup: CDR1 SNHLY, CDR2 FYNNEI. This CDR3 is 13 amino acids long.

This clone was seen a few times. This chain connects TRBV6-1 to TRBJ1-2; D call uncertain. This CDR3 region has 13 residues. V was pared by 6 bases and J by 4 bases, with 12 bases between. CDR1 MNHNS and CDR2 SASEGT come from the germline V gene. DNA for the CDR3: TGTGCCAGCAGCGTCCAGGCGCTCTATGGCTACACCTTC. Translated: CASSVQALYGYTF.

V is TRBV10-3 and J is TRBJ1-2; D call uncertain. V shed 6 bases and J shed 4 bases, with 15 bases lying between them. Germline CDR1 ENHRY, CDR2 SYGVKD. There are 14 residues in the CDR3. The DNA of the CDR3 is TGTGCCATCAGCCAACAGAGGTTGCCCTATGGCTACACCTTC. Protein: CAISQQRLPYGYTF.

The chain joins TRBV19 to TRBJ2-7; 9 bases are a match to TRBD1. CDR1 and CDR2 (germline): LNHDA, SQIVND (reference sequence). V lost 3 bases to trimming and J lost 5 bases; unmatched junction nucleotides: 5. CDR3 length: 14 residues. The CDR3 DNA reads TGTGCCAGTAGTATTAACCGGGACAGGGACGAGCAGTACTTC. It is translated as CASSINRDRDEQYF.

V usage is TRBV7-9 and J usage is TRBJ2-7; 7 bases fit TRBD2. The CDR3 spans 14 residues. V gave up 3 bases and J gave up 5 bases; unmatched junction bases: 7. Germline CDR1 SEHNR, CDR2 FQNEAQ (reference sequence). CDR3 coding DNA: TGTGCCAGCAGCTTGAGCACTAGCGTAGACGAGCAGTACTTC. Its protein product is CASSLSTSVDEQYF. Together with reference TRBV7-9 and TRBJ2-7, the CDR3 gives the full variable domain: DTGVSQNPRHKITKRGQNVTFRCDPISEHNRLYWYRQTLGQGPEFLTYFQNEAQLEKSRLLSDRFSAERPKGSFSTLEIQRTEQGDSAMYLCASSLSTSVDEQYFGPGTRLTVT.

The V call is TRBV6-5, the J call TRBJ1-2, with 8 positions matching TRBD1. This CDR3 contains 16 residues. Germline V gene sequence: CDR1 MNHEY, CDR2 SVGAGI. Germline trimming cut 0 bases from V and 4 bases from J; bases unmatched to any gene: 7. In DNA, the CDR3 is TGTGCCAGCAGTTACTCCTATAACGACAGGGGCTATGGCTACACCTTC. Its translation is CASSYSYNDRGYGYTF.

The V and J genes are TRBV11-2 and TRBJ2-5; D might be TRBD1 or TRBD2, each matching 5 bases. The CDR3 consists of 15 residues. The germline V gene has CDR1 SGHAT and CDR2 FQNNGV. V was shortened by 5 bases and J by 2 bases, with 15 bases between the two germline ends. CDR3 amino acids: CASSRDGGTQETQYF. The CDR3 nucleotides read TGTGCCAGCAGCCGGGACGGAGGTACGCAAGAGACCCAGTACTTC.

The chain employs TRBV27 and TRBJ2-7; the match to TRBD2 covers 11 bases. The V and J ends lost 7 bases and 0 bases, in that order; junction bases with no gene match: 8. This CDR3 has 16 amino acids. The germline V gene has CDR1 MNHEY and CDR2 SMNVEV (reference sequence). The CDR3 region has the DNA TGTGCCAGCAAACTGACTAGCGGGGCGAGCTCCTACGAGCAGTACTTC. Protein product: CASKLTSGASSYEQYF.

This clone was seen just once. One end of the junction varies from germline; a read error may be responsible. The chain has TRBV28 and TRBJ1-4; D not certain. Germline V CDR1 and CDR2: MDHEN, SYDVKM. CDR3 length equals 11 residues. CDR3 sequence reads: CASSSTSIRLF. The CDR3 DNA reads TGTGCCAGCAGTTCCACCTCGATCCGGCTTTTT.

The rearrangement uses TRBV19 and TRBJ2-5, with D possibly being TRBD2 (6 bases). Per germline, CDR1 LNHDA and CDR2 SQIVND (reference sequence). CDR3 length equals 16 residues. The V end was cut by 5 bases, the J end by 5 bases, with 21 bases between. The CDR3 loop is CASSPARWGVMETQYF. CDR3 coding DNA: TGTGCCAGTAGTCCGGCGCGTTGGGGGGTGATGGAGACCCAGTACTTC.

This chain connects TRBV19 to TRBJ2-3, with 9 nucleotides matching TRBD1. V shed 5 bases and J 6 bases; nucleotides not matched to a gene: 6. The CDR3 totals 14 residues. CDR1 LNHDA and CDR2 SQIVND come from the germline V gene (reference sequence). CDR3 nucleotide sequence: TGTGCCAGTAGTGAACAGGGGGCAAGTGATACGCAGTATTTT. Its translation is CASSEQGASDTQYF.

Turning to this clone: Other DNA sequences of this sample code for an identical CDR3. The chain joins TRBV7-2 to TRBJ1-1; D is unclear. CDR3 length equals 13 residues. Trimming removed 3 bases at V and 1 base at J, with 6 bases between. Germline loops: CDR1 SGHTA, CDR2 FQGNSA. In DNA form, the CDR3 reads TGTGCCAGCAGCTTTTCCCCGAACACTGAAGCTTTCTTT. This sequence encodes CASSFSPNTEAFF.